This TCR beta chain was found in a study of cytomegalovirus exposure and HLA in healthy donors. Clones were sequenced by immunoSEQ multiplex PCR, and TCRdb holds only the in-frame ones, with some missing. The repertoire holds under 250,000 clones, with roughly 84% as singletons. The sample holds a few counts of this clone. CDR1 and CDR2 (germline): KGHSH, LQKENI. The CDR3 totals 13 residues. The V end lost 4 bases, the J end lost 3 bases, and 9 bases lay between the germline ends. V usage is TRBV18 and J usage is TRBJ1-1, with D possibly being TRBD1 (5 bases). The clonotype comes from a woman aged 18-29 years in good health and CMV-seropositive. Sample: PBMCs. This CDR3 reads CASSQGRDTEAFF. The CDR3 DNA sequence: TGTGCCAGCTCACAGGGGAGGGACACTGAAGCTTTCTTT.